The clone carrying this T cell receptor (beta chain) was seen only a few times. This sample is drawn from a study of identical twins. MiXCR, applied by TCRdb to the 5' RACE reads, yields one record per CDR3 protein. Of 450,000 to 650,000 distinct CDR3 sequences in the sample, more than 9% were seen once. The germline CDR1 and CDR2 sequences are MDHEN and SYDVKM. The CDR3 sequence is 19 residues long. The trim removed 3 bases at V and 3 bases at J, leaving 11 bases unmatched. These data were likewise used in another study, on yellow fever vaccine responses in identical twins. That publication notes: A vaccine T cell response that seemed partly convergent and partly personalized was reported in twins.

This receptor was taken from a woman between 18 and 29 years old in good health. Material for sequencing was PBMCs. The gene calls are TRBV28 and TRBJ2-3; 14 bases are shared with TRBD2. CDR3 nucleotide sequence: TGTGCCAGCAGTTTGGGAGGGACTAGCGGGGGCAATTCGACAGATACGCAGTATTTT. As protein: CASSLGGTSGGNSTDTQYF.